The rows below give T cell receptor beta chains drawn from one sample of a study of blood T cell repertoires in COVID-19. The repertoire was sequenced with immunoSEQ multiplex PCR; TCRdb's copy has only in-frame clones and lacks some. The repertoire consists of roughly 190,000 clones, with under 90% occurring once and the leading ten covering roughly 15%. The sequenced sample consisted of peripheral blood. These receptors came from a woman aged 70-85 years with COVID-19, enrolled during active disease. CDR3s include the opening cysteine and the closing phenylalanine or tryptophan. The order of the fields is D gene, J gene, V gene, CDR3 DNA, CDR3 protein. A D gene is named only where the DNA matches it firmly.

>TRBD2|TRBJ2-7|TRBV30
TGTGCCTGGAGTCTAAGGACTAGCGGCCTGAGAGAGACGTCCTCCTACGAGCAGTACTTC
CAWSLRTSGLRETSSYEQYF
>-|TRBJ2-3|TRBV9
TGTGCCAGCAGCGTAGAACAGTCCACAGATACGCAGTATTTT
CASSVEQSTDTQYF
>-|TRBJ1-2|TRBV30
TGTGCCTGGACGATCCGGGGGAAACTTAACTATGGCTACACCTTC
CAWTIRGKLNYGYTF
>-|TRBJ2-3|TRBV5-6
TGTGCCAGCAGCTTGTGGGCGGTACTAGGCACAGATACGCAGTATTTT
CASSLWAVLGTDTQYF
>TRBD1|TRBJ2-1|TRBV5-1
TGCGCCAGCAGCTTTCAGGGGGCAACCTACAATGAGCAGTTCTTC
CASSFQGATYNEQFF
>-|TRBJ1-3|TRBV2
TGTGCCAGCAGCGGAGGGGGGGCGAACACCATATATTTT
CASSGGGANTIYF
>-|TRBJ2-7|TRBV21-1
TGTGCCAGCAGCAAAGGACAGGGGAGGTACGAGCAGTACTTC
CASSKGQGRYEQYF
>-|TRBJ1-5|TRBV5-6
TGTGCCAGCAGCTTTTTCGGGCAGCCCCAGCATTTT
CASSFFGQPQHF
>-|TRBJ1-6|TRBV21-1
TGTGCCAGCAGCAAAGGGGAGGACAGGGGGCTTGAAAATTCACCCCTCCACTTT
CASSKGEDRGLENSPLHF
>TRBD1|TRBJ2-2|TRBV5-1
TGCGCCAGCAGGTCCACAGGGGGAACCGGGGAGCTGTTTTTT
CASRSTGGTGELFF
>-|TRBJ2-2|TRBV12-3/TRBV12-4
TGTGCCAGCGGTACTAGGCCCGGGGAGCTGTTTTTT
CASGTRPGELFF
>-|TRBJ1-6|TRBV19
TGTGCCAGTAGTATATCTCACAGGGAGAATTCACCCCTCCACTTT
CASSISHRENSPLHF
>-|TRBJ2-4|TRBV21-1
TGTGCCAGCAGCAAACCCCAAGCGCTTAAAAACATTCAGTACTTC
CASSKPQALKNIQYF
>TRBD1|TRBJ2-1|TRBV6-5
TGTGCCAGCAGTTCACAGGGGACCTACAATGAGCAGTTCTTC
CASSSQGTYNEQFF